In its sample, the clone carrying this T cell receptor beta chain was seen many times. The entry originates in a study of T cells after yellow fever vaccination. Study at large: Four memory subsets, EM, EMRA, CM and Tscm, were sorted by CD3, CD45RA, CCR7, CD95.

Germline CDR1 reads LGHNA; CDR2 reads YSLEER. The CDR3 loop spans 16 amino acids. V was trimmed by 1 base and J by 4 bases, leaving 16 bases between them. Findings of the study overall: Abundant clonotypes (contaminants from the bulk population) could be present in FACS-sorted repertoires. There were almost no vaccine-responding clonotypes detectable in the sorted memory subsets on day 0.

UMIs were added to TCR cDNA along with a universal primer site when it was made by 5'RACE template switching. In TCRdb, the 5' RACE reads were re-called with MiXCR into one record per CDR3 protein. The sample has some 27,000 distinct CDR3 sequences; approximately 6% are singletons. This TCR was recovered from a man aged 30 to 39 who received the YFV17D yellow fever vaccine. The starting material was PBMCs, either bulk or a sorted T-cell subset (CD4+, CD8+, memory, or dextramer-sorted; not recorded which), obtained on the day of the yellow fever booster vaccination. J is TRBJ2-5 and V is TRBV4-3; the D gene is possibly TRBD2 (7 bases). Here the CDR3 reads CASSQVGGAVPETQYF. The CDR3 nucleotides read TGCGCCAGCAGCCAAGTAGGGGGGGCGGTCCCAGAGACCCAGTACTTC.